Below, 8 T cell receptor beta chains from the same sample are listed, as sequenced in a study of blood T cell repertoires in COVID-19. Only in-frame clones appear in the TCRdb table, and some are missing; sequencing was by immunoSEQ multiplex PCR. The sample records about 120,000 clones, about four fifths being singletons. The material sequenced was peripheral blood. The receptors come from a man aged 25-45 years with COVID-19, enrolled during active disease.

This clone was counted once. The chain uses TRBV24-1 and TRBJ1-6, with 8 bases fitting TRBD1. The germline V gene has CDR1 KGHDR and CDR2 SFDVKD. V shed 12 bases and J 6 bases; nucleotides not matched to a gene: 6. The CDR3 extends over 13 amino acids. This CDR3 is CASQGAGNSPLHF. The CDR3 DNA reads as TGTGCCTCCCAGGGGGCAGGTAATTCACCCCTCCACTTT.

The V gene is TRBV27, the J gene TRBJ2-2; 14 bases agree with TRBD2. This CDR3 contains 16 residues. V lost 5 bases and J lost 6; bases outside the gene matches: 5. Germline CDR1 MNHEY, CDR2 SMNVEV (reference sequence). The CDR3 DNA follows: TGTGCCAGCAGTCCGACTAGCGGGAGGGCCCCCGGGGAGCTGTTTTTT. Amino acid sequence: CASSPTSGRAPGELFF.

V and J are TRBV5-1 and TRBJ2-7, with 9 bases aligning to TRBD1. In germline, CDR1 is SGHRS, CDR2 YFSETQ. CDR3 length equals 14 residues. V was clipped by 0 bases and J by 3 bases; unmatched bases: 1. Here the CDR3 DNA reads TGCGCCAGCAGCTTGGCGACAGGGGGCTACGAGCAGTACTTC. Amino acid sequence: CASSLATGGYEQYF. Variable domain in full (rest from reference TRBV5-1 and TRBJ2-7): KAGVTQTPRYLIKTRGQQVTLSCSPISGHRSVSWYQQTPGQGLQFLFEYFSETQRNKGNFPGRFSGRQFSNSRSEMNVSTLELGDSALYLCASSLATGGYEQYFGPGTRLTVT.

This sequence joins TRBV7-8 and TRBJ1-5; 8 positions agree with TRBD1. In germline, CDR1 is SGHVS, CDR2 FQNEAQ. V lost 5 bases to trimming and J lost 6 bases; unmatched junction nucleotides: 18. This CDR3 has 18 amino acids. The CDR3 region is CASSLRTIGQGSRQPQHF. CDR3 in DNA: TGTGCCAGCAGCCTAAGAACCATAGGACAGGGATCACGTCAGCCCCAGCATTTT. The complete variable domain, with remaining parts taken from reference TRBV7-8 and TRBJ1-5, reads GAGVSQSPRYKVAKRGQDVALRCDPISGHVSLFWYQQALGQGPEFLTYFQNEAQLDKSGLPSDRFFAERPEGSVSTLKIQRTQQEDSAVYLCASSLRTIGQGSRQPQHFGDGTRLSIL.

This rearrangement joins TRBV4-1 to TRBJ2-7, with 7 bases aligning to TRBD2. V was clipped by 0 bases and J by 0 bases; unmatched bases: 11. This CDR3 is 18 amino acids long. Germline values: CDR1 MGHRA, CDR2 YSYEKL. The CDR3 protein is CASSQDLGGSGSSYEQYF. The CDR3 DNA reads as TGCGCCAGCAGCCAAGATCTAGGCGGGAGTGGTAGCTCCTACGAGCAGTACTTC.

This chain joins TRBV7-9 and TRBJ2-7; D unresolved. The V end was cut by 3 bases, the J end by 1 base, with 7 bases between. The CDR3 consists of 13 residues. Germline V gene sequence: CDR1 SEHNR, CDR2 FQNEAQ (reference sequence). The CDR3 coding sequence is TGTGCCAGCAGCTTGGAGAGGTCCTACGAGCAGTACTTC. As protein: CASSLERSYEQYF. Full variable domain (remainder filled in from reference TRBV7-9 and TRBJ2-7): DTGVSQNPRHKITKRGQNVTFRCDPISEHNRLYWYRQTLGQGPEFLTYFQNEAQLEKSRLLSDRFSAERPKGSFSTLEIQRTEQGDSAMYLCASSLERSYEQYFGPGTRLTVT.

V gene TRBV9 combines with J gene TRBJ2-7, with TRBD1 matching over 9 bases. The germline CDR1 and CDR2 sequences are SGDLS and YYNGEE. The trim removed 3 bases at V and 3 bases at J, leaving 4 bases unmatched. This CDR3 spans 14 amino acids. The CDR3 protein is CASSGGQGHYEQYF. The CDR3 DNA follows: TGTGCCAGCAGCGGGGGACAGGGACACTACGAGCAGTACTTC.

The DNA of the CDR3 is TGTGCCAGCAGCTTAGGAGGGACAGGGACCACAGATACGCAGTATTTT. Encoded protein: CASSLGGTGTTDTQYF. The chain combines TRBV11-2 with TRBJ2-3; TRBD1 agrees at 9 bases. Germline CDR1 and CDR2: SGHAT and FQNNGV. This CDR3 has 16 residues. The ends lost 1 base at V and 2 bases at J; junction bases unmatched: 4.